These 13 T cell receptor beta chains were all obtained from the same sample, sequenced in a study of Ad26.COV2.S vaccination and SARS-CoV-2 variants. Some clones are missing from TCRdb's copy, which holds only in-frame ones; the method was immunoSEQ multiplex PCR. This table has about 98,000 clones, roughly 75% appearing once. This specimen consisted of peripheral blood, obtained after recovery from COVID-19. These receptor sequences come from a human donor who had recovered from COVID-19.

The chain carries TRBV5-1 and TRBJ2-7, with D possibly TRBD1 on 6 matching bases. V lost 3 bases and J lost 6, with 16 bases in between. CDR3 length equals 14 residues. In germline, CDR1 is SGHRS, CDR2 YFSETQ. CDR3 region: CASSSSNGGSEQYF. In DNA, the CDR3 is TGCGCCAGCAGCTCGTCTAATGGGGGCTCCGAGCAGTACTTC.

J is TRBJ2-2 and V is TRBV6-5; D not resolved. CDR1 is MNHEY, CDR2 SVGAGI, per germline. V was shortened by 0 bases and J by 4 bases, with 12 bases between the two germline ends. The CDR3 length is 16 residues. CDR3 sequence: CASSYSPVPATGELFF. The CDR3 DNA reads as TGTGCCAGCAGTTACTCTCCAGTACCGGCCACCGGGGAGCTGTTTTTT.

The chain is built from TRBV2 and TRBJ2-2, with D perhaps being TRBD1 or TRBD2 (5 bases each). CDR3 length: 17 residues. Germline lookup yields CDR1 SNHLY and CDR2 FYNNEI. V was pared by 5 bases and J by 3 bases, with 19 bases between. The CDR3: CASSTEGQGPDTGELFF. The CDR3 nucleotides read TGTGCCAGCAGTACCGAGGGGCAGGGTCCAGACACCGGGGAGCTGTTTTTT.

The V gene is TRBV9, the J gene TRBJ2-3; TRBD2 matches 8 bases. The CDR3 loop spans 15 amino acids. CDR1 is SGDLS and CDR2 is YYNGEE in the germline V gene. The junction had 9 bases not matched to a gene; V was cut back by 7 bases and J by 2 bases. The CDR3 DNA sequence: TGTGCCAGCGGGTGGCGGGGGGATATCACAGATACGCAGTATTTT. This encodes CASGWRGDITDTQYF.

The V gene is TRBV19, the J gene TRBJ1-5; TRBD1 might be the D (5 bases). The CDR3 extends over 15 amino acids. Per the germline V gene, CDR1 is LNHDA and CDR2 is SQIVND (reference sequence). Trimming removed 1 base at V and 3 bases at J, with 10 bases between. The CDR3 region is CASSIGGRNNQPQHF. CDR3 nucleotide sequence: TGTGCCAGTAGTATAGGGGGCCGAAACAATCAGCCCCAGCATTTT.

This clone was seen a few times. The chain combines TRBV7-3 with TRBJ2-7, with D hard to call. The CDR3 consists of 12 residues. Looked up from germline, CDR1 is SGHTA and CDR2 is FQGTGA. V lost 5 bases and J lost 3, with 8 bases in between. This chain's CDR3 is CASSRAVYEQYF. Here the CDR3 DNA reads TGTGCCAGCAGCCGCGCTGTCTACGAGCAGTACTTC. Full variable domain (outside the CDR3, taken from reference TRBV7-3 and TRBJ2-7): GAGVSQTPSNKVTEKGKYVELRCDPISGHTALYWYRQSLGQGPEFLIYFQGTGAADDSGLPNDRFFAVRPEGSVSTLKIQRTERGDSAVYLCASSRAVYEQYFGPGTRLTVT.

The rearrangement links TRBV18 to TRBJ2-3; 7 bases are a match to TRBD1. The germline V gene encodes CDR1 KGHSH and CDR2 LQKENI. Unmatched junction bases numbered 8, after V lost 3 bases and J lost 2 bases. The CDR3 is 16 residues long. DNA for the CDR3: TGTGCCAGCTCACCCCTACAGGGGTCCCACACAGATACGCAGTATTTT. Translated: CASSPLQGSHTDTQYF.

The rearrangement joins TRBV28 to TRBJ1-4; TRBD1 matches at 8 bases. V gave up 7 bases and J gave up 5 bases; unmatched junction bases: 3. In germline, CDR1 is MDHEN, CDR2 SYDVKM. The CDR3 sequence is 13 residues long. The CDR3 coding sequence is TGTGCCAGCATGCGACAGGGGAATGAAAAACTGTTTTTT. This gives the protein CASMRQGNEKLFF.

The rearrangement joins TRBV5-4 to TRBJ1-1; TRBD1 matches 7 bases. V lost 8 bases and J lost 4; bases outside the gene matches: 5. The CDR3 has 12 residues. Germline V gene data show CDR1 as SGHNT and CDR2 as YYREEE (reference sequence). The CDR3 sequence: CASGQEGTEAFF. In DNA form, the CDR3 reads TGTGCCAGTGGACAGGAGGGCACTGAAGCTTTCTTT.

Turning to this clone: This same CDR3 is encoded by further DNA sequences in the sample. The chain links TRBV5-4 to TRBJ1-1; 7 bases line up with TRBD1. The junction had 6 bases not matched to a gene; V was cut back by 2 bases and J by 5 bases. There are 14 residues in the CDR3. The germline CDR1 and CDR2 sequences are SGHNT and YYREEE (reference sequence). CDR3 region: CASSLEQGGTEAFF. In nucleotides, the CDR3 is TGTGCCAGCAGCTTAGAGCAGGGGGGGACTGAAGCTTTCTTT.

A few counts support this clone. The genes are TRBV6-6 and TRBJ1-4; TRBD1 is a possible D gene (5 bases). The CDR3 totals 17 residues. Trimming took 5 bases from V and 5 from J, leaving 21 bases between them. Per the germline V gene, CDR1 is MNHNY and CDR2 is SVGAGI (reference sequence). The CDR3 DNA sequence: TGTGCCAGCAGTCCCCCCAATATGATGGGGGACAATGAAAAACTGTTTTTT. This codes for CASSPPNMMGDNEKLFF.

This chain uses TRBV7-2 with TRBJ2-7; 11 nucleotides agree with TRBD2. The CDR3 has 15 amino acids. Trimming removed 5 bases from V and 3 bases from J; junction bases left unmatched: 6. Looked up from germline, CDR1 is SGHTA and CDR2 is FQGNSA. The CDR3 is CASSARLAGLYEQYF. As DNA, the CDR3 is TGTGCCAGCAGCGCCCGACTAGCGGGACTCTACGAGCAGTACTTC.

V and J are TRBV2 and TRBJ1-6, with 9 nucleotides matching TRBD1. CDR3 length: 16 residues. Looked up from germline, CDR1 is SNHLY and CDR2 is FYNNEI. The junction had 8 bases not matched to a gene; V was cut back by 6 bases and J by 5 bases. CDR3 residues: CASRTTGGANNSPLHF. The CDR3 DNA reads TGTGCCAGCAGAACTACAGGGGGCGCAAATAATTCACCCCTCCACTTT.